This TCR beta chain was identified during a study of cytomegalovirus exposure and HLA in healthy donors. PCR employed 60 Vbeta and 13 Jbeta primers. Original methodology: Later analysis identified tens of millions of unique TCR beta chains, 10 million to 12 million shared. Assay: immunoSEQ multiplex PCR; the TCRdb copy retains only in-frame clones and omits some. Clonal size and the V and J genes are those of that table, whereas D and trimming came from the DNA. The sample holds approximately 180,000 clones; approximately 72% are singletons and the top ten take 2% to 2.5%. Study-wide points: The likely origin of a cluster of highly shared sequence variants was a sequencing artifact. The study had only CMV serostatus as immune exposure information.

About this clone itself: Its specificity is not known.

With 0 bases removed from V and 0 bases from J, the gap between germline ends came to 10 bases. The CDR3 runs to 15 residues. Germline CDR1 reads SGDLS; CDR2 reads YYNGEE. The chain employs TRBV9 and TRBJ2-7; a weak D match, TRBD2 (5 bases). The sequenced sample consisted of PBMCs. This clonotype originated in a human donor in good health. In DNA, the CDR3 is TGTGCCAGCAGCGTAGAGGCTGGGAGCTCCTACGAGCAGTACTTC. It specifies CASSVEAGSSYEQYF.